These 12 T cell receptor beta chains originate from one sample sequenced in a study of Graves' ophthalmopathy and Graves' hyperthyroidism. RNA transcripts yielded amplified TCR beta CDR3 regions. After a first-round RT-PCR with HTBI primers, a second-round multiplex PCR was run. MiXCR, run by TCRdb on the multiplex PCR reads, gives a single entry per CDR3 protein. The sample consists of about 48,000 distinct CDR3 sequences, around half of them appearing once. The sample taken for sequencing was peripheral blood. These receptors came from an adult man with Graves' ophthalmopathy.

In its sample, this clonotype was seen many times. The chain links TRBV10-1 to TRBJ2-3; 7 nucleotides match TRBD1. V gave up 3 bases and J gave up 4 bases; unmatched junction bases: 7. This CDR3 comprises 15 residues. From germline, CDR1 is WNHNN and CDR2 SYGVQD (reference sequence). CDR3 nucleotide sequence: TGCGCCAGCAGTGAAGGGACAGCCGTTTCAGATACGCAGTATTTT. It translates to CASSEGTAVSDTQYF.

This clonotype was seen a handful of times. The V call is TRBV2, the J call TRBJ2-7, with 7 bases that match TRBD1. Trimming cost V 6 bases and J 9 bases; bases outside gene matches: 17. The CDR3 has 15 amino acids. Germline V gene data show CDR1 as SNHLY and CDR2 as FYNNEI. In nucleotides, the CDR3 is TGTGCCAGCAGAAAAGAGACAGGGTTGGCGGGTGGGCAGTACTTC. Its protein is CASRKETGLAGGQYF.

This clonotype was found a few times. The J gene is TRBJ1-1, the V gene TRBV2; TRBD1 might be the D (5 bases). CDR1 SNHLY and CDR2 FYNNEI come from the germline V gene. With 4 bases removed from V and 5 bases from J, the gap between germline ends came to 14 bases. This CDR3 region has 14 residues. CDR3 loop: CASSVVGLDTEAFF. In DNA, the CDR3 is TGTGCCAGCAGTGTTGTGGGACTGGATACTGAAGCTTTCTTT.

This clonotype is a singleton in its sample. This CDR3 is CASSYYPGGTQYF. CDR3 DNA sequence: TGTGCCAGCAGTTATTATCCGGGAGGGACCCAGTACTTC. V and J are TRBV6-6 and TRBJ2-5; 7 bases are shared with TRBD2. The CDR3 consists of 13 residues. In germline, CDR1 is MNHNY, CDR2 SVGAGI (reference sequence). V lost 3 bases, J lost 7 bases, and 5 bases stayed unmatched.

This clonotype was counted ten times or more. The V call is TRBV28, the J call TRBJ2-7; TRBD2 aligns across 8 bases. The CDR3 runs 15 residues. V lost 4 bases to trimming and J lost 1 base; unmatched junction nucleotides: 6. Germline values: CDR1 MDHEN, CDR2 SYDVKM. The chain's CDR3 is CASSWEVAGSYEQYF. The CDR3 DNA sequence: TGTGCCAGCAGTTGGGAAGTAGCGGGGTCCTACGAGCAGTACTTC. The whole variable domain, filled in from reference TRBV28 and TRBJ2-7, reads DVKVTQSSRYLVKRTGEKVFLECVQDMDHENMFWYRQDPGLGLRLIYFSYDVKMKEKGDIPEGYSVSREKKERFSLILESASTNQTSMYLCASSWEVAGSYEQYFGPGTRLTVT.

This clonotype appeared many times. The chain recombines TRBV5-1 with TRBJ1-1; weak D call: TRBD1 (5 bases). Trimming shortened V by 8 bases and J by 4 bases, and 15 bases separated the two germline ends. This CDR3 contains 13 residues. Looked up from germline, CDR1 is SGHRS and CDR2 is YFSETQ. CDR3 loop: CARRGGGFTEAFF. As DNA, the CDR3 is TGCGCCAGGAGGGGCGGGGGATTCACTGAAGCTTTCTTT.

Remarks on this clonotype: A junction boundary mismatches the germline segment, possibly from a read error. The chain is built from TRBV11-1 and TRBJ2-1, with D maybe TRBD2 (6 bases). There are 15 residues in the CDR3. In germline, CDR1 is SGHAT, CDR2 FQDESV (reference sequence). For the CDR3, the DNA is TGTACCAGCAGCAAGCGGGCGGACGGGCCAAATGAGCAGTTCTTC. Protein: CTSSKRADGPNEQFF.

This clonotype has a count of ten or more. This may come from a read error, since a much larger clone is one base off. The chain couples TRBV9 to TRBJ2-1; TRBD2 matches at 7 bases. Germline V lookup: CDR1 SGDLS, CDR2 YYNGEE. The CDR3 runs 13 residues. The V gene end was trimmed by 3 bases and the J gene end by 9 bases; junction bases not matched to a gene: 6. CDR3 in DNA: TGTGCCAGCAGCGCTCGCGGGGGTTTTGAGCAGTTCTTC. Its translation: CASSARGGFEQFF.

J is TRBJ1-1 and V is TRBV5-1; D not certain. CDR1 and CDR2 (germline): SGHRS, YFSETQ. This CDR3 contains 11 residues. Trimming took 6 bases from V and 5 from J, leaving 8 bases between them. The CDR3 is CASTLGTEAFF. DNA of the CDR3: TGCGCCAGCACCTTAGGGACTGAAGCTTTCTTT.

This clonotype is judged large. The J gene is TRBJ2-7, the V gene TRBV13; D unresolved. V was clipped by 2 bases and J by 0 bases, with 14 bases between them. Germline-derived CDR1 and CDR2 are PRHDT and FYEKMQ (reference sequence). The CDR3 length is 16 residues. This CDR3 is CASSLSVGTLSYEQYF. The DNA of the CDR3 is TGTGCCAGCAGCTTAAGTGTCGGTACCCTCTCCTACGAGCAGTACTTC.

V gene TRBV20-1 combines with J gene TRBJ2-3; D is possibly TRBD2 (7 bases). Germline V gene data show CDR1 as DFQATT and CDR2 as SNEGSKA (reference sequence). This CDR3 has 13 residues. The ends were cut back, 4 bases at V and 4 bases at J, with 12 bases in the middle. In DNA, the CDR3 is TGCAGTGCTAACCGGGGGGCCTCAGATACGCAGTATTTT. This codes for CSANRGASDTQYF.

This chain uses TRBV19 with TRBJ1-2; the match to TRBD1 covers 10 bases. CDR3 length: 13 residues. The germline gives CDR1 LNHDA, CDR2 SQIVND (reference sequence). Trimming cost V 6 bases and J 6 bases; bases outside gene matches: 4. Written as DNA, the CDR3 is TGTGCCAGTAGCGACAGGGGGCTGGATGGCTACACCTTC. Protein product: CASSDRGLDGYTF. The full variable domain, in which reference TRBV19 and TRBJ1-2 provide the parts outside the CDR3, is DGGITQSPKYLFRKEGQNVTLSCEQNLNHDAMYWYRQDPGQGLRLIYYSQIVNDFQKGDIAEGYSVSREKKESFPLTVTSAQKNPTAFYLCASSDRGLDGYTFGSGTRLTVV.